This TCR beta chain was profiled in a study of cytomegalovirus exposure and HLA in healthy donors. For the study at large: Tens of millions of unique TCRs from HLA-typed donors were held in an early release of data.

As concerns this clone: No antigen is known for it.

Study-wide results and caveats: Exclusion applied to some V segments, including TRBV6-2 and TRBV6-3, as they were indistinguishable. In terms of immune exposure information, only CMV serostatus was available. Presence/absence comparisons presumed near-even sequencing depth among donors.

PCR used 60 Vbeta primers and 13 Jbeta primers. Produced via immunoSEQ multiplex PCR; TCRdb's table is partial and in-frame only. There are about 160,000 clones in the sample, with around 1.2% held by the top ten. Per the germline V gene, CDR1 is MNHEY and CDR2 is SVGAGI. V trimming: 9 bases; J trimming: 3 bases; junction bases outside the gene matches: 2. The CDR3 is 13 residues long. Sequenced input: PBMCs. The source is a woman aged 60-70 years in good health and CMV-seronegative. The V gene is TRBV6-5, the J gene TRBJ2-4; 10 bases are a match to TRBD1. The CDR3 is CASRTGGKNIQYF. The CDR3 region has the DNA TGTGCCAGTCGGACAGGGGGCAAAAACATTCAGTACTTC.